This TCR beta chain was identified in a study of CD8+ T cells in alopecia areata. Reverse transcription of extracted RNA yielded cDNA, which provided the sequencing template. TCRdb keeps only in-frame clones here, not all; method: immunoSEQ multiplex PCR. The sample lists 100,000 to 150,000 clones; approximately 48% were seen once. V dropped 5 bases and J dropped 5 bases, with 15 bases sitting between them. Germline V gives CDR1 SGHTA, CDR2 FQGNSA. This CDR3 comprises 15 residues. The sample here was CD8+ T cells sorted from blood, taken at week 0. The chain joins TRBV7-2 to TRBJ2-2; no clear D. The receptor was isolated from a human donor with alopecia areata. CDR3 sequence: CASSQGSQLTGELFF. The CDR3, as DNA: TGTGCCAGCAGCCAAGGGTCCCAGTTGACCGGGGAGCTGTTTTTT. The variable domain in full, completed from reference TRBV7-2 and TRBJ2-2, reads GAGVSQSPSNKVTEKGKDVELRCDPISGHTALYWYRQSLGQGLEFLIYFQGNSAPDKSGLPSDRFSAERTGGSVSTLTIQRTQQEDSAVYLCASSQGSQLTGELFFGEGSRLTVL.